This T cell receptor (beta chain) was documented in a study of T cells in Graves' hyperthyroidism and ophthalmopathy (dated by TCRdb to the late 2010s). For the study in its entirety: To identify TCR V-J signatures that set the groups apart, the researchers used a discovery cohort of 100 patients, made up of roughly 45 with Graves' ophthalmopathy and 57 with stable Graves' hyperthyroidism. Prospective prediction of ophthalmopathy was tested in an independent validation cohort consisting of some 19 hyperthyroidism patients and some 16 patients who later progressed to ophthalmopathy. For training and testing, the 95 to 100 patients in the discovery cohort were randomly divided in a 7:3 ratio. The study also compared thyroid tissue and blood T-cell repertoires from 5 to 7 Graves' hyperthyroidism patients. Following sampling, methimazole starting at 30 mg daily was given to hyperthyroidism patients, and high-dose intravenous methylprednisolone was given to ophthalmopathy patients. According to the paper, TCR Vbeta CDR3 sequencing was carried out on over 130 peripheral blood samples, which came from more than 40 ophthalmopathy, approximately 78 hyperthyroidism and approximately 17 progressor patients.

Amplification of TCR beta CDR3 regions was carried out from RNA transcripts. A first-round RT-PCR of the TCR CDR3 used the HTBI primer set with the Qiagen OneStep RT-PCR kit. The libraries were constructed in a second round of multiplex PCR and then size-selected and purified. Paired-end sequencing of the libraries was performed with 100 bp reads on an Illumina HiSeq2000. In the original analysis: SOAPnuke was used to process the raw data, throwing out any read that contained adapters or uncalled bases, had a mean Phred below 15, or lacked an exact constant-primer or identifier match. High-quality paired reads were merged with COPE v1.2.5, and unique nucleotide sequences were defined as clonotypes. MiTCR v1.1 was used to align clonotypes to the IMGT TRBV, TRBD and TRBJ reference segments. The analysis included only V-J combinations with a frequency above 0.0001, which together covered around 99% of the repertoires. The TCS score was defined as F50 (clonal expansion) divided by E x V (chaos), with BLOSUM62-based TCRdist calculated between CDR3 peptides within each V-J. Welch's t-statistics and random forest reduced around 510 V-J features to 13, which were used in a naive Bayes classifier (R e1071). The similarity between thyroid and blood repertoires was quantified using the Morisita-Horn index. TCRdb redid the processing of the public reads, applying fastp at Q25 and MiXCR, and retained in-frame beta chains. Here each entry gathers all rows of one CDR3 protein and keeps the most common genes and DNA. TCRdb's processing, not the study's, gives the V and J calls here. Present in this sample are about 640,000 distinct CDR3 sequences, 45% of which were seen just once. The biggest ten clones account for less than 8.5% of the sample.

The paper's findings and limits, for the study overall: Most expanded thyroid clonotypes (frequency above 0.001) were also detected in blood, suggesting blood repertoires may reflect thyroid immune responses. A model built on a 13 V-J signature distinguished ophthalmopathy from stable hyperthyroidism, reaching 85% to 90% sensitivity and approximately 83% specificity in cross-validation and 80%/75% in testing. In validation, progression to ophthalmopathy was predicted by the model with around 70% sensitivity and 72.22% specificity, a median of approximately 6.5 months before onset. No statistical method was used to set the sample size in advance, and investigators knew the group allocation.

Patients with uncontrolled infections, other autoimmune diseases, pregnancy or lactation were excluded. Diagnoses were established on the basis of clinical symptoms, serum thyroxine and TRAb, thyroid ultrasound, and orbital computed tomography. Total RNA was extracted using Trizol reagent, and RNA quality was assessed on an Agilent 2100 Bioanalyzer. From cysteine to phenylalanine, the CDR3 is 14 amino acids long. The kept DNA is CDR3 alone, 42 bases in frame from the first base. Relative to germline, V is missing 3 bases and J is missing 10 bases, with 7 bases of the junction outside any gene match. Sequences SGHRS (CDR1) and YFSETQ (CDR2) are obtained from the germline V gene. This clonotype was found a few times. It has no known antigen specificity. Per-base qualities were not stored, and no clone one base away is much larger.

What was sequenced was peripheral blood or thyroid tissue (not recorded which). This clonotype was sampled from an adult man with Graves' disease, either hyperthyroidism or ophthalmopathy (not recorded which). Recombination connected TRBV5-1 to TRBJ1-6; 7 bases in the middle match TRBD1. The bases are TGCGCCAGCAGCTCCTACAGGGGCGGATCACCCCTCCACTTT. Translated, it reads CASSSYRGGSPLHF.